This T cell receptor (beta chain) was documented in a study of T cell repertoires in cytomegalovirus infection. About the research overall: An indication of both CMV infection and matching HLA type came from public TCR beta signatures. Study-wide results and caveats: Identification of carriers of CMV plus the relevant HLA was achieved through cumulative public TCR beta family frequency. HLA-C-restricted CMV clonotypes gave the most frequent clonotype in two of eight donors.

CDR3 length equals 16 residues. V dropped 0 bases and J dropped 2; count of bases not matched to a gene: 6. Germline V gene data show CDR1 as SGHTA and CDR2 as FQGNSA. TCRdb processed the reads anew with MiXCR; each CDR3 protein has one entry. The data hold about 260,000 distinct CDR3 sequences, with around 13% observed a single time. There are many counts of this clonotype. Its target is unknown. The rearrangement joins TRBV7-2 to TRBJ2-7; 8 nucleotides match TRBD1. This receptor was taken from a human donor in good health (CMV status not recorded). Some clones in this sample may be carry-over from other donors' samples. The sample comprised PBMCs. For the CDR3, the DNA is TGTGCCAGCAGCTTAGCGCGGGACAGGACCCCCTACGAGCAGTACTTC. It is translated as CASSLARDRTPYEQYF.